One and the same sample provided the 22 T cell receptor beta chains below, sequenced in a study of OX40 agonist ivuxolimab in advanced cancers. The table came from immunoSEQ multiplex PCR; TCRdb's copy has only in-frame clones and leaves some out. The sample lists roughly 120,000 clones; over 75% were seen once. Specimen: CD4+ or CD8+ T cells sorted from blood, collected in a trial of the OX40 agonist ivuxolimab. Receptor source: an adult with an advanced solid tumor such as melanoma, head and neck, liver or kidney cancer.

The chain combines TRBV6-1 with TRBJ1-3, with 7 bases aligning to TRBD1. Germline V lookup: CDR1 MNHNS, CDR2 SASEGT. This CDR3 region has 14 residues. V was pared by 7 bases and J by 2 bases, with 5 bases of the junction left unmatched. The CDR3 nucleotides are TGTGCCAGCATTTTTGACAGGGCTGGAAACACCATATATTTT. Its protein product is CASIFDRAGNTIYF.

V gene TRBV11-2 combines with J gene TRBJ2-3; D not certain. In germline, CDR1 is SGHAT, CDR2 FQNNGV. The CDR3 has 13 amino acids. The V end lost 7 bases, the J end lost 0 bases, and 8 bases lay between the germline ends. CDR3 nucleotide sequence: TGTGCCAGCAAATCTCTTAGCACAGATACGCAGTATTTT. Its translation is CASKSLSTDTQYF.

The chain joins TRBV19 to TRBJ2-6, with D uncertain. This CDR3 spans 15 amino acids. Germline V gene data show CDR1 as LNHDA and CDR2 as SQIVND (reference sequence). Trimming removed 4 bases from V and 0 bases from J, with 7 bases in between. The CDR3: CASSRQSSGANVLTF. The CDR3 nucleotides are TGTGCCAGTAGTAGGCAGAGCTCTGGGGCCAACGTCCTGACTTTC. The full variable domain, with the rest looked up from reference TRBV19 and TRBJ2-6, is DGGITQSPKYLFRKEGQNVTLSCEQNLNHDAMYWYRQDPGQGLRLIYYSQIVNDFQKGDIAEGYSVSREKKESFPLTVTSAQKNPTAFYLCASSRQSSGANVLTFGAGSRLTVL.

With respect to this clone: At one boundary the junction diverges from the germline segment, which might be a read error. CDR3 sequence (DNA): TGTGCCAGCACCTTAAACGAGAGGGCTCAGCCCCAGCATTTT. It encodes CASTLNERAQPQHF. This chain joins TRBV7-9 and TRBJ1-5, with D uncertain. This CDR3 comprises 14 residues. CDR1 SEHNR and CDR2 FQNEAQ come from the germline V gene (reference sequence).

This clone has only one observation. The junction and the germline gene differ at one end; a read error may be behind it. The rearrangement uses TRBV7-7 and TRBJ2-3; tentatively, D is TRBD1 or TRBD2 (6 bases each). Germline V gene sequence: CDR1 SSHAT, CDR2 FNYEAQ (reference sequence). The length of the CDR3 is 15 residues. Written as DNA, the CDR3 is TGTGCTAGCAGCGTAGGGGGGCCTCCCGGAGATACGCAGTATTTT. This gives the protein CASSVGGPPGDTQYF. Drawing the rest from reference TRBV7-7 and TRBJ2-3, the complete variable domain is GAGVSQSPRYKVTKRGQDVTLRCDPISSHATLYWYQQALGQGPEFLTYFNYEAQPDKSGLPSDRFSAERPEGSISTLTIQRTEQRDSAMYRCASSVGGPPGDTQYFGPGTRLTVL.

This sequence joins TRBV19 and TRBJ2-1; 7 positions agree with TRBD2. The CDR3 has 14 residues. CDR1 is LNHDA, CDR2 SQIVND, per germline (reference sequence). V shed 5 bases and J 0 bases; nucleotides not matched to a gene: 1. This chain's CDR3 is CASSRDYSYNEQFF. The CDR3 DNA sequence: TGTGCCAGTAGTCGGGACTACTCCTACAATGAGCAGTTCTTC.

J is TRBJ2-2 and V is TRBV28; D is unresolved. Trimming pared 6 bases from V and 10 bases from J, leaving 9 bases between. CDR3 length equals 11 residues. Germline assignment: CDR1 MDHEN and CDR2 SYDVKM. The CDR3 reads CASRGLLELFF. DNA of the CDR3: TGTGCCAGCAGGGGCCTGCTGGAGCTGTTTTTT.

The chain joins TRBV29-1 to TRBJ1-2; 7 bases fit TRBD1. V was clipped by 7 bases and J by 6 bases; unmatched bases: 8. The germline V gene encodes CDR1 SQVTM and CDR2 ANQGSEA. The CDR3 is made up of 12 amino acids. This chain's CDR3 is CSAGTASDGYTF. In nucleotides, the CDR3 is TGCAGCGCTGGGACAGCTTCAGATGGCTACACCTTC.

This chain uses TRBV7-2 with TRBJ1-2; D is unresolved. This CDR3 comprises 12 residues. V was cut by 1 base and J by 8 bases, with 8 bases left in between. Germline V gene data show CDR1 as SGHTA and CDR2 as FQGNSA. The CDR3 reads CASSLDKYGYTF. The CDR3 DNA reads TGTGCCAGCAGCTTAGATAAATACGGCTACACCTTC.

The V gene is TRBV28, the J gene TRBJ1-3, with D unresolved. CDR3 size: 14 residues. Between the trimmed V and J ends, which lost 5 bases and 3 bases, there was a span of 11 bases. The germline gives CDR1 MDHEN, CDR2 SYDVKM. This CDR3 is CASSGKFNGNTIYF. For the CDR3, the DNA is TGTGCCAGCAGTGGAAAGTTTAATGGAAACACCATATATTTT.

The gene calls are TRBV28 and TRBJ2-3; unclear D gene. V lost 11 bases to trimming and J lost 4 bases, with 7 bases between them. CDR3 size: 10 residues. Germline V gives CDR1 MDHEN, CDR2 SYDVKM. The CDR3 here is CASVADTQYF. The CDR3 DNA follows: TGTGCCTCCGTAGCAGATACGCAGTATTTT. The variable domain in full, with the rest retrieved from reference TRBV28 and TRBJ2-3, is DVKVTQSSRYLVKRTGEKVFLECVQDMDHENMFWYRQDPGLGLRLIYFSYDVKMKEKGDIPEGYSVSREKKERFSLILESASTNQTSMYLCASVADTQYFGPGTRLTVL.

V and J are TRBV6-6 and TRBJ1-2; 9 bases match TRBD1. CDR3 length: 14 residues. Germline lookup yields CDR1 MNHNY and CDR2 SVGAGI (reference sequence). V was clipped by 6 bases and J by 5 bases; unmatched bases: 7. CDR3 nucleotides: TGTGCCAGCAGCCAGGGACAGGGTTTGTATGGCTACACCTTC. This encodes CASSQGQGLYGYTF.

The rearrangement links TRBV28 to TRBJ2-1; 9 bases align to TRBD1. With 5 bases clipped from V and 4 bases from J, the junction kept 12 bases outside the gene matches. Germline V gene data show CDR1 as MDHEN and CDR2 as SYDVKM. The CDR3 consists of 17 residues. In nucleotides, the CDR3 is TGTGCCAGCAGTCCTCCGCCGGGACAGGGAAATTACAATGAGCAGTTCTTC. Its protein is CASSPPPGQGNYNEQFF.

The V call is TRBV19, the J call TRBJ1-2; possible D gene TRBD1, 6 bases. Trimming stripped 7 bases from V and 7 bases from J, with 22 bases between. From germline, CDR1 is LNHDA and CDR2 SQIVND (reference sequence). This CDR3 region has 15 residues. The CDR3 DNA is TGTGCCAGTACCCCGCTCGGAGAGGGGGTCGGTGGCTACACCTTC. This sequence encodes CASTPLGEGVGGYTF.

The chain uses TRBV28 and TRBJ1-3; TRBD1 matches 11 bases. In germline, CDR1 is MDHEN, CDR2 SYDVKM. The CDR3 extends over 15 amino acids. The V segment lost 11 bases and the J segment 4 bases; nucleotides outside the gene matches: 10. The CDR3 nucleotides are TGTGCCTGTGGACAGGGGGCGCTCGGAGGAAACACCATATATTTT. Translated: CACGQGALGGNTIYF.

The chain has TRBV11-3 and TRBJ2-2; no reliable D call. CDR3 length equals 17 residues. Germline CDR1 reads SGHNT; CDR2 reads YENEEA. V was clipped by 1 base and J by 3 bases, with 15 bases between them. The CDR3 sequence: CASSLALGYAHTGELFF. The CDR3, as DNA: TGTGCCAGCAGCTTAGCGTTGGGCTACGCTCACACCGGGGAGCTGTTTTTT.

The V and J genes are TRBV9 and TRBJ2-3; D call uncertain. This CDR3 comprises 15 residues. CDR1 and CDR2 (germline): SGDLS, YYNGEE. V lost 0 bases and J 3 bases, leaving 11 bases between the germline ends. Written as DNA, the CDR3 is TGTGCCAGCAGCGTAGGCAGGCAAACTACAGATACGCAGTATTTT. Amino acid sequence: CASSVGRQTTDTQYF. The whole variable domain, filled in from reference TRBV9 and TRBJ2-3, reads DSGVTQTPKHLITATGQRVTLRCSPRSGDLSVYWYQQSLDQGLQFLIQYYNGEERAKGNILERFSAQQFPDLHSELNLSSLELGDSALYFCASSVGRQTTDTQYFGPGTRLTVL.

This rearrangement joins TRBV9 to TRBJ2-7; 9 nucleotides align to TRBD2. The CDR3 consists of 16 residues. Germline V gene lookup returns CDR1 SGDLS and CDR2 YYNGEE. Trimming removed 2 bases from V and 6 bases from J; junction bases left unmatched: 12. The CDR3 bases are TGTGCCAGCAGCGTCAATCAGGCGGGGGGGCGGAGCGAGCAGTACTTC. This gives the protein CASSVNQAGGRSEQYF.

V is TRBV4-2 and J is TRBJ1-2, with 7 bases identical to TRBD1. Unmatched junction bases numbered 5, after V lost 0 bases and J lost 4 bases. The CDR3 spans 15 residues. Germline-derived CDR1 and CDR2 are LGHNA and YNFKEQ. The DNA for the CDR3 is TGTGCCAGCAGCCAAGATTCGGGGACAGCCTATGGCTACACCTTC. It codes for CASSQDSGTAYGYTF.

The chain joins TRBV7-9 to TRBJ1-5; D gene unclear. Germline lookup yields CDR1 SEHNR and CDR2 FQNEAQ (reference sequence). CDR3 size: 15 residues. Between the trimmed V and J ends, which lost 5 bases and 3 bases, there was a span of 14 bases. In nucleotides, the CDR3 is TGTGCCAGCAGCCTAGGAGGGCGGAACAATCAGCCCCAGCATTTT. This codes for CASSLGGRNNQPQHF.

The rearrangement uses TRBV7-2 and TRBJ2-7, with D unclear. Looked up from germline, CDR1 is SGHTA and CDR2 is FQGNSA. The CDR3 spans 13 residues. Between the trimmed V and J ends, which lost 5 bases and 2 bases, there was a span of 10 bases. The CDR3 region has the DNA TGTGCCAGCAGCCCTCCGGCAGCCTACGAGCAGTACTTC. Its translation is CASSPPAAYEQYF.

This clone was detected only once. V and J are TRBV4-2 and TRBJ2-2, with 10 nucleotides matching TRBD2. CDR3 size: 17 residues. Per germline, CDR1 LGHNA and CDR2 YNFKEQ. Trimming at V came to 0 bases and at J to 6 bases, leaving 7 bases not matched to a gene. In nucleotides, the CDR3 is TGTGCCAGCAGCCAAGATAGGAGCGGGGGGGCTTCCGGGGAGCTGTTTTTT. Its protein product is CASSQDRSGGASGELFF.